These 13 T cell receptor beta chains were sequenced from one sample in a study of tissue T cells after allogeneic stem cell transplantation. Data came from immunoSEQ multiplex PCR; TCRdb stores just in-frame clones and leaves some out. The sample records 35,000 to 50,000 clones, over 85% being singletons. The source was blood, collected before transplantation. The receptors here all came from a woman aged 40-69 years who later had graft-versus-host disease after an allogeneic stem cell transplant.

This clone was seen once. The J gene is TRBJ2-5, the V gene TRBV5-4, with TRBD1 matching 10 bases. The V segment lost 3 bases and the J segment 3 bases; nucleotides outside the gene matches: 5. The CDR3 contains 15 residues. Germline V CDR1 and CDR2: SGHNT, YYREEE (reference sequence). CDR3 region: CASSSRTGGKETQYF. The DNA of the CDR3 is TGTGCCAGCAGCTCGAGGACAGGGGGGAAAGAGACCCAGTACTTC. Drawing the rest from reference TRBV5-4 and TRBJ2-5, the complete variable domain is ETGVTQSPTHLIKTRGQQVTLRCSSQSGHNTVSWYQQALGQGPQFIFQYYREEENGRGNFPPRFSGLQFPNYSSELNVNALELDDSALYLCASSSRTGGKETQYFGPGTRLLVL.

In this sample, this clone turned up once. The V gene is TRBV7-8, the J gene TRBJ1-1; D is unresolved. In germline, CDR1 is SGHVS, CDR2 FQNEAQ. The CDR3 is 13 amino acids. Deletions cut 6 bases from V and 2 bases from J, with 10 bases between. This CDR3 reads CASSLRSNTEAFF. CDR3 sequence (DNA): TGTGCCAGCAGTCTTAGGTCCAACACTGAAGCTTTCTTT.

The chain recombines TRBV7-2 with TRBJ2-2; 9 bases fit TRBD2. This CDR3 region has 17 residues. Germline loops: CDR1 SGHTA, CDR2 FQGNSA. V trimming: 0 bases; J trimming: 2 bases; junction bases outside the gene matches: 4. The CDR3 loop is CASSLARLAVNTGELFF. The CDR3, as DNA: TGTGCCAGCAGCTTAGCTAGACTAGCGGTTAACACCGGGGAGCTGTTTTTT.

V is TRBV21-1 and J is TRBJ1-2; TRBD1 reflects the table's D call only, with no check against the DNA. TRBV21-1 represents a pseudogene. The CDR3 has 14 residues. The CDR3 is CASSKEDRNYGYTF. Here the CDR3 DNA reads TGTGCCAGCAGCAAAGAGGACAGGAACTATGGCTACACCTTC.

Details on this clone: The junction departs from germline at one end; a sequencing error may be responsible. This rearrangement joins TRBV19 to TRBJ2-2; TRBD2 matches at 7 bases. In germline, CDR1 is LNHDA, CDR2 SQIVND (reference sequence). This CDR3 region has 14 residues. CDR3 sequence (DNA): TGCGCTTCCCGGCTAGCGGTAAACACCGGGGAGCTGTTTTTT. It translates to CASRLAVNTGELFF.

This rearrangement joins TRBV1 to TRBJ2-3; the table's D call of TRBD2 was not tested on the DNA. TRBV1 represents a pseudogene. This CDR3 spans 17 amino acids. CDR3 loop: CTSSQVYCGSSTDTQYF. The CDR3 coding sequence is TGCACCAGCAGCCAGGTCTATTGCGGCTCTAGCACAGATACGCAGTATTTT.

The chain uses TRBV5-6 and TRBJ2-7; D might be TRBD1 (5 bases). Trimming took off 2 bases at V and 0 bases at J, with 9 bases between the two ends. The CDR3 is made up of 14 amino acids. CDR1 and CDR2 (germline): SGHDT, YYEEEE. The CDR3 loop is CASSFATASYEQYF. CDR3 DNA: TGTGCCAGCAGCTTTGCGACAGCCTCCTACGAGCAGTACTTC.

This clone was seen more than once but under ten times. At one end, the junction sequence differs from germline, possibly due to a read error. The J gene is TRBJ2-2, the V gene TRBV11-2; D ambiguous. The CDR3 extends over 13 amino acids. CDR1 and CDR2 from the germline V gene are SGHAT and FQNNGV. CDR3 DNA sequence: TGTGCCAGCAGCTTAACGAATACCGGGGAGCTGTTTTTT. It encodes CASSLTNTGELFF.

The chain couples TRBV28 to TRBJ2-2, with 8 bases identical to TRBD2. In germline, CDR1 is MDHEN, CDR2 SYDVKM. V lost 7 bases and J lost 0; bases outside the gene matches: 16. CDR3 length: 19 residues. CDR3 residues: CASTPVRTSSNANTGELFF. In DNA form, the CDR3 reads TGTGCCAGCACCCCGGTTAGGACTAGCAGTAACGCGAACACCGGGGAGCTGTTTTTT.

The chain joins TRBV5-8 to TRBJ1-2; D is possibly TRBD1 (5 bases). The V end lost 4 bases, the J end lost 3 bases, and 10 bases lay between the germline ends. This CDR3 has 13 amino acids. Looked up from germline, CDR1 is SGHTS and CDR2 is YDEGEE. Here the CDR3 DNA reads TGTGCCAGCAGCCGCTGGGGGTACTATGGCTACACCTTC. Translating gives CASSRWGYYGYTF.

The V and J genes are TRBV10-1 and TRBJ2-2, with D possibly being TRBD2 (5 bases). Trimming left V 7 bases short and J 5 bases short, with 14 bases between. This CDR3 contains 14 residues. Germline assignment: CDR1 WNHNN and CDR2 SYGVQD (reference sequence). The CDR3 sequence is CASTEGLGTGELFF. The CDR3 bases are TGCGCCAGCACAGAGGGCCTAGGGACCGGGGAGCTGTTTTTT.

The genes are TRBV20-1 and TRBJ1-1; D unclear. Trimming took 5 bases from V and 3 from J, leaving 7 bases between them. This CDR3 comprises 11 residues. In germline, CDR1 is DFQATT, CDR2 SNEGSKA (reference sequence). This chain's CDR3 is CSALGDTEAFF. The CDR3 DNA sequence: TGCAGTGCTCTCGGGGACACTGAAGCTTTCTTT.

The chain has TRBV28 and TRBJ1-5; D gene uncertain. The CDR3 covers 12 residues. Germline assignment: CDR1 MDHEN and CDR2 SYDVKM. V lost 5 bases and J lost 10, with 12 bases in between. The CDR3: CASSLNLPPQHF. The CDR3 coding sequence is TGTGCCAGCAGTCTCAACCTGCCTCCCCAGCATTTT.